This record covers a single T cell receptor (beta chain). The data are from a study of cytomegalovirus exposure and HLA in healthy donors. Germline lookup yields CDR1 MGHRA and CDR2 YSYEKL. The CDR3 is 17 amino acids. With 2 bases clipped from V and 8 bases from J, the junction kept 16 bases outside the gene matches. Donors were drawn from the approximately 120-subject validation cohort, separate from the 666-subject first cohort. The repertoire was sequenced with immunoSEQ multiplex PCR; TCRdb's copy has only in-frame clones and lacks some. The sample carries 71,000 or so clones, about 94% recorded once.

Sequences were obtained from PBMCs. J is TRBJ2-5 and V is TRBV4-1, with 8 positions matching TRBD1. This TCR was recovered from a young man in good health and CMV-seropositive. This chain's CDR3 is CASSQPFSKDRVGTQYF. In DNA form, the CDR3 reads TGCGCCAGCAGCCAACCCTTCAGTAAGGACAGGGTGGGAACCCAGTACTTC.